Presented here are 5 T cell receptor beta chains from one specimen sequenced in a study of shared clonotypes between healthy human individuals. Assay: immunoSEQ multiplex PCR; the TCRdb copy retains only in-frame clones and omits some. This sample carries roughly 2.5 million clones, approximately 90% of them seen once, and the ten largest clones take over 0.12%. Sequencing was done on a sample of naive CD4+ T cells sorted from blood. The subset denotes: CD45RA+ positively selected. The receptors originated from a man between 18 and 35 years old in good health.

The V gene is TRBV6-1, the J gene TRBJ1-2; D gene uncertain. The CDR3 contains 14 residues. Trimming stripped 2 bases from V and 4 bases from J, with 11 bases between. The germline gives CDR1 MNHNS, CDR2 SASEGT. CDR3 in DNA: TGTGCCAGCAGTGAACGATCGGAAATCTATGGCTACACCTTC. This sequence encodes CASSERSEIYGYTF.

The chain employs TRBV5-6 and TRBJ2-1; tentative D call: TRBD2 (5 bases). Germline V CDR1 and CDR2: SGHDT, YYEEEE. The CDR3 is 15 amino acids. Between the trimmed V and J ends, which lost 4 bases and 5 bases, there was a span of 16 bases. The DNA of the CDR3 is TGTGCCAGCAGCCGCGGTTTCGGGGTCCACAATGAGCAGTTCTTC. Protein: CASSRGFGVHNEQFF.

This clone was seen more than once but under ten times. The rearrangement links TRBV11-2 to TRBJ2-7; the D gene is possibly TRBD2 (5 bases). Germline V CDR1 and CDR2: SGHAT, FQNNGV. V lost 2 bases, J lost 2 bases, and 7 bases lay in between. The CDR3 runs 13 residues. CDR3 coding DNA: TGTGCCAGCAGCTTAAGGAGGCCCTACGAGCAGTACTTC. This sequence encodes CASSLRRPYEQYF.

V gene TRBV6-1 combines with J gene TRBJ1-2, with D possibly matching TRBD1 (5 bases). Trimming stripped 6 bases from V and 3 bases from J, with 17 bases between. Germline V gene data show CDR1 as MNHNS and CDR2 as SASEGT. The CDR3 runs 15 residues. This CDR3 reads CASSTNTGGYYGYTF. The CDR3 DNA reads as TGTGCCAGCAGCACAAACACGGGGGGGTACTATGGCTACACCTTC.

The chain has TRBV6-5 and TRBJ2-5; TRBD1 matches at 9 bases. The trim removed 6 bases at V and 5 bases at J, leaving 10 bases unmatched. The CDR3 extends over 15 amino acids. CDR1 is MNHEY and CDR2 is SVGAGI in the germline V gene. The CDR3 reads CASSRGDRGGETQYF. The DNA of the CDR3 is TGTGCCAGCAGCAGGGGAGACAGGGGGGGGGAGACCCAGTACTTC.